The T cell receptor (beta chain) under discussion was sequenced for a study of T-cell memory formation after mild COVID-19. Whole-study results and caveats: Contracting CD8+ clones were enriched in EMRA, CD4+ mainly in CM and EM. Among clones contracting day 15 to 85, CD4/CD8 was balanced, whereas later expanders leaned CD4+. Pre-infection memory already had some responding clones, implying cross-reactive memory joined.

Sample barcodes and UMIs were carried by the TCR alpha and TCR beta cDNA libraries that 5'RACE generated with constant-segment primers. TCRdb ran MiXCR on the 5' RACE reads and lists one entry per CDR3 protein. Here the sample spans about 620,000 distinct CDR3 sequences, around 17% being singletons. Notes on this clonotype: Its antigen is still unknown.

Per the germline V gene, CDR1 is KGHSH and CDR2 is LQKENI. Deletions cut 0 bases from V and 6 bases from J, with 8 bases between. There are 13 residues in the CDR3. Sequences were obtained from PBMCs or a T cell subset sorted from them (not recorded which). This sequence was found in an adult woman who had mild COVID-19 (a few samples of this study predate the infection). Cell type and time point are not known. The chain combines TRBV18 with TRBJ1-1; D is uncertain. The CDR3 sequence is CASSPPQQSEAFF. The CDR3 DNA reads TGTGCCAGCTCACCACCCCAACAGTCTGAAGCTTTCTTT.